By its share, the clone carrying this TCR beta chain is medium-sized (0.01 to 0.1%). These data belong to a study of patients and donors after allogeneic stem cell transplantation. The CDR3 consists of 16 residues. V trimming: 4 bases; J trimming: 7 bases; junction bases outside the gene matches: 9. The germline CDR1 and CDR2 sequences are SEHNR and FQNEAQ (reference sequence). TCRdb independently ran MiXCR on the RT-PCR reads; one entry per CDR3 protein. Of more than 25,000 distinct CDR3 sequences in the sample, 7% to 8.5% were seen once. Sequenced: blood, either unsorted or a sorted T cell fraction (not recorded which). The clonotype comes from a human donor who was either an allogeneic HSCT recipient or a stem cell or donor lymphocyte infusion donor (not recorded which). It is not recorded whose cells these are; they may come from a transplant donor. The chain employs TRBV7-9 and TRBJ1-4; TRBD1 matches at 10 bases. CDR3 protein: CASSYGTGVIFEKLFF. CDR3 in DNA: TGTGCCAGCAGCTATGGGACAGGGGTAATATTTGAAAAACTGTTTTTT.